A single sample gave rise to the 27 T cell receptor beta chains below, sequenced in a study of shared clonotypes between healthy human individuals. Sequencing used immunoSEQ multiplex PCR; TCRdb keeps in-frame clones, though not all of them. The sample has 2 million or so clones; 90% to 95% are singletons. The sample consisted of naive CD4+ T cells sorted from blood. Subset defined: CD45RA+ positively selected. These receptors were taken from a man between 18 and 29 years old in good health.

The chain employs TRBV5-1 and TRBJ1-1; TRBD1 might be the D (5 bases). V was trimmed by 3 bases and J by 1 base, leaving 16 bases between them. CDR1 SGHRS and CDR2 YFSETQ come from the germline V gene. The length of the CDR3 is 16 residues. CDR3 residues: CASSSQGLQSNTEAFF. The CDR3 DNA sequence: TGCGCCAGCAGCTCCCAGGGACTTCAGTCGAACACTGAAGCTTTCTTT.

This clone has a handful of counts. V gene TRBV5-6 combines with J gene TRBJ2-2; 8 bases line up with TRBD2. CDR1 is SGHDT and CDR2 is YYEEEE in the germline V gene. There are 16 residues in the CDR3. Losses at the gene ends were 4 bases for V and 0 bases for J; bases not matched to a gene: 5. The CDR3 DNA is TGTGCCAGCAGCATACCGGGACTAGCGAACACCGGGGAGCTGTTTTTT. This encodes CASSIPGLANTGELFF.

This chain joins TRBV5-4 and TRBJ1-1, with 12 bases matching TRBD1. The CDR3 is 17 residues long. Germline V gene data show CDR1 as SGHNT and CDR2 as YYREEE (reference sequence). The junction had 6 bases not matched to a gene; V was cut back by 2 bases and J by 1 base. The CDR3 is CASSFVRDRGQNTEAFF. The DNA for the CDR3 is TGTGCCAGCAGCTTTGTCCGGGACAGGGGGCAGAACACTGAAGCTTTCTTT.

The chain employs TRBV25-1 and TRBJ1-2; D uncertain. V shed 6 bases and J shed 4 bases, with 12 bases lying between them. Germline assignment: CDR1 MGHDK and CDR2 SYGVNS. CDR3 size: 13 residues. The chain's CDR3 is CASRRASGYGYTF. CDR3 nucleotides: TGTGCCAGCAGGAGGGCCTCGGGCTATGGCTACACCTTC.

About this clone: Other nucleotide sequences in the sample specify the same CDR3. CDR3 loop: CASSLTSGSYNEQFF. CDR3 in DNA: TGCGCCAGCAGCTTAACTAGCGGATCCTACAATGAGCAGTTCTTC. The rearrangement joins TRBV5-1 to TRBJ2-1, with 8 bases lining up with TRBD2. The V gene end was trimmed by 2 bases and the J gene end by 1 base; junction bases not matched to a gene: 2. Germline assignment: CDR1 SGHRS and CDR2 YFSETQ. This CDR3 comprises 15 residues.

The CDR3: CSVGSRGDNYGYTF. The CDR3 nucleotides are TGCAGCGTTGGGTCCAGGGGGGATAACTATGGCTACACCTTC. This sequence joins TRBV29-1 and TRBJ1-2; 7 bases align to TRBD1. Trimming removed 4 bases from V and 1 base from J; junction bases left unmatched: 6. This CDR3 is built from 14 residues. Germline assignment: CDR1 SQVTM and CDR2 ANQGSEA.

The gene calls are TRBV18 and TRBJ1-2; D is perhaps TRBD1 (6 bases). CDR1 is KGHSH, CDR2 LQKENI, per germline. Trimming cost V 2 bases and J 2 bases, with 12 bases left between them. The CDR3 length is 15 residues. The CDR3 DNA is TGTGCCAGCTCACCAGCAACCACAGGGAACTATGGCTACACCTTC. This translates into CASSPATTGNYGYTF.

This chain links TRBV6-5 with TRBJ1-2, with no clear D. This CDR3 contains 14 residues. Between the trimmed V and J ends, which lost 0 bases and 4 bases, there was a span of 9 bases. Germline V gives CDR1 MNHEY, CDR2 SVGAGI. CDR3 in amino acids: CASSYSAAIYGYTF. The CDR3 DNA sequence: TGTGCCAGCAGTTACTCGGCAGCCATCTATGGCTACACCTTC.

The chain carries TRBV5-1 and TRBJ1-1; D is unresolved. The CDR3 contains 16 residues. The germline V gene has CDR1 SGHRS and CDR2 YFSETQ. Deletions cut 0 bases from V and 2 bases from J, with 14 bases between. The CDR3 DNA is TGCGCCAGCAGCTTGGGGCAGACATACTTCAACACTGAAGCTTTCTTT. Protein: CASSLGQTYFNTEAFF.

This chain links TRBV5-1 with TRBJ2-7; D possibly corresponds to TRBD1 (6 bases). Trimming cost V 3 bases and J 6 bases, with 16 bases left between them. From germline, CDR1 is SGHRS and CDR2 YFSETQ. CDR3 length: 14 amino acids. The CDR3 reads CASSSEGGRSEQYF. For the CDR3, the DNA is TGCGCCAGCAGCTCCGAAGGGGGTCGAAGCGAGCAGTACTTC.

The CDR3 nucleotides read TGTGCCAGCAGCTCCATCCGACTAGGAGATACGCAGTATTTT. Its translation: CASSSIRLGDTQYF. This rearrangement joins TRBV11-2 to TRBJ2-3; TRBD2 is a possible D gene (6 bases). Germline loops: CDR1 SGHAT, CDR2 FQNNGV. With 4 bases removed from V and 5 bases from J, the gap between germline ends came to 13 bases. The CDR3 consists of 14 residues.

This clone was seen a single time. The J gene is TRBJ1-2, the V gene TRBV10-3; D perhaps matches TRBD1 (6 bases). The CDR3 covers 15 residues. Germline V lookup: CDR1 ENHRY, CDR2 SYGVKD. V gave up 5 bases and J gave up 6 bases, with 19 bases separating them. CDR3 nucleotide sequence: TGTGCCATCAGTCAGATTCAGGGGACCCGTCATGGCTACACCTTC. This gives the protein CAISQIQGTRHGYTF.

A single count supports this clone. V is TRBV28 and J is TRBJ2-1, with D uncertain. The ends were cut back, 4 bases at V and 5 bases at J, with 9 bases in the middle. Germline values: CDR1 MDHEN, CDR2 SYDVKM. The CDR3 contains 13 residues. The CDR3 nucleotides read TGTGCCAGCAGTTCCGGCAACGACAATGAGCAGTTCTTC. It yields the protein CASSSGNDNEQFF.

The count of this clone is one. The DNA of the CDR3 is TGTGCCAGTAGTATCTTCGAGTATGGCTACACCTTC. Translating it yields CASSIFEYGYTF. The chain uses TRBV19 and TRBJ1-2; no clear D. Trimming took off 3 bases at V and 5 bases at J, with 7 bases between the two ends. CDR1 is LNHDA and CDR2 is SQIVND in the germline V gene (reference sequence). The CDR3 sequence is 12 residues long.

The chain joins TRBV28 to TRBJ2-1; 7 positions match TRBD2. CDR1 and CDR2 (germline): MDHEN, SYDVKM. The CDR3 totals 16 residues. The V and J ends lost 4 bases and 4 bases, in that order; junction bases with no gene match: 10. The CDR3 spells CASSSLGTTRYNEQFF. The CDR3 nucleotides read TGTGCCAGCAGTTCCCTTGGGACTACACGATACAATGAGCAGTTCTTC.

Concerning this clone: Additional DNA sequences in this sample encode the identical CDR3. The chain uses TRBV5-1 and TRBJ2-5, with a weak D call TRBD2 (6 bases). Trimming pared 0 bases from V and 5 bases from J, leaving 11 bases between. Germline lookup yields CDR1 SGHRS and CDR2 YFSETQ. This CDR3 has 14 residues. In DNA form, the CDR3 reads TGCGCCAGCAGCTTGGCCCCTGGGGGGGAGACCCAGTACTTC. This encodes CASSLAPGGETQYF.

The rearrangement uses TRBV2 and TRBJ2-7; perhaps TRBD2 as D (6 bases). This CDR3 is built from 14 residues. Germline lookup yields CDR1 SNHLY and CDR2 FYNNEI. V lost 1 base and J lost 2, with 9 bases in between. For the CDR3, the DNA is TGTGCCAGCAGTGAAGGACGGAGGGCCTACGAGCAGTACTTC. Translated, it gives CASSEGRRAYEQYF.

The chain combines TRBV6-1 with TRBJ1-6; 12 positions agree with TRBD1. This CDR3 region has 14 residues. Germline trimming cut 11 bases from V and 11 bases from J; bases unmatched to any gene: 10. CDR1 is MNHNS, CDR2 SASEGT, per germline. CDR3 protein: CAADRDRGLTPLHF. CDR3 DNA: TGTGCCGCGGACCGGGACAGGGGGCTTACACCCCTCCACTTT.

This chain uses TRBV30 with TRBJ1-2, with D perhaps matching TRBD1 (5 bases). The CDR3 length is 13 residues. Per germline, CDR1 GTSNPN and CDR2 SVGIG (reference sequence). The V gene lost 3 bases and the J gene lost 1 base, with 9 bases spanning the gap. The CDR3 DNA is TGTGCCTGGAGCCAGGGAATTAACTATGGCTACACCTTC. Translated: CAWSQGINYGYTF.

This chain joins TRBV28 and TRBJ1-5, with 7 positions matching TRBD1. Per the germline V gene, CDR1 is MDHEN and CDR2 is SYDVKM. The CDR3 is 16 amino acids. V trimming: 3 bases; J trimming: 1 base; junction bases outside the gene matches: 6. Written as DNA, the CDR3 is TGTGCCAGCAGTTTCTCCCTGACAGGGAGCAATCAGCCCCAGCATTTT. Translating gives CASSFSLTGSNQPQHF.

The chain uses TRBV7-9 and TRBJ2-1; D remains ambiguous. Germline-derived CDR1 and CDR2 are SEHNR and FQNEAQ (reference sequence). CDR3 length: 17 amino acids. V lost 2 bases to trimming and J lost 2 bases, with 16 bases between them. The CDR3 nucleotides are TGTGCCAGCAGCTTAAGTAACTGGGGTGGGGCCTACAATGAGCAGTTCTTC. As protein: CASSLSNWGGAYNEQFF.

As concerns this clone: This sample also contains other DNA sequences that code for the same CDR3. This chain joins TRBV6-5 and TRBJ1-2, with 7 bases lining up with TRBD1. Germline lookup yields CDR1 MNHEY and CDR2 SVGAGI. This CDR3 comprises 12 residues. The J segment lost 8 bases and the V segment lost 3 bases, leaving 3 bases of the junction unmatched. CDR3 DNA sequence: TGTGCCAGCAGTTATGAGGGGGCAGGCTACACCTTC. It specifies CASSYEGAGYTF.

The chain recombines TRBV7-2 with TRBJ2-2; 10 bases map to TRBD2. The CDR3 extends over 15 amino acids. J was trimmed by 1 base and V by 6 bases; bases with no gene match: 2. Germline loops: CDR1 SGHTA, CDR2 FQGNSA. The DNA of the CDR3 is TGTGCCAGCAGTCGACTAGCGGGGAACACCGGGGAGCTGTTTTTT. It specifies CASSRLAGNTGELFF.

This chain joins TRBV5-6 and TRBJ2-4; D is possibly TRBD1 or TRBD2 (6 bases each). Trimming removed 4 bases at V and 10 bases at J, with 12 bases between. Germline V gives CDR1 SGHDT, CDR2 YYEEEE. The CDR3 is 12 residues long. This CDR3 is CASSHGGGIQYF. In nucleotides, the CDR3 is TGTGCCAGCAGCCATGGAGGGGGGATTCAGTACTTC.

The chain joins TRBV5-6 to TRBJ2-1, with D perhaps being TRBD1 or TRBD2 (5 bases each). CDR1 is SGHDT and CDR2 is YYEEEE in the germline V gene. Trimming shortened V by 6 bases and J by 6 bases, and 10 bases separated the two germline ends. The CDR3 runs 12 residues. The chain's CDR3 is CASKGRANEQFF. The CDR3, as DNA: TGTGCCAGCAAGGGACGAGCCAATGAGCAGTTCTTC. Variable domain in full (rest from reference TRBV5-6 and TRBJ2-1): DAGVTQSPTHLIKTRGQQVTLRCSPKSGHDTVSWYQQALGQGPQFIFQYYEEEERQRGNFPDRFSGHQFPNYSSELNVNALLLGDSALYLCASKGRANEQFFGPGTRLTVL.

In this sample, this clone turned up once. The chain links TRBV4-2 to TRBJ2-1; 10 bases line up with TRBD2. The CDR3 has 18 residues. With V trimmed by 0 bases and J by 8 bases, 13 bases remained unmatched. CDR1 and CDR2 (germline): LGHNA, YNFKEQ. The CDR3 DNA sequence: TGTGCCAGCAGCCAAGATCTCCCAACTAGCGGGGTATTCTATGAGCAGTTCTTC. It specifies CASSQDLPTSGVFYEQFF.

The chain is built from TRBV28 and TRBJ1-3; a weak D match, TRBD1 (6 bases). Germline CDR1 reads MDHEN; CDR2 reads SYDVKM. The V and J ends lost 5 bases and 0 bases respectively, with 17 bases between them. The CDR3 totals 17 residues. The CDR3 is CASSVVRGPRSGNTIYF. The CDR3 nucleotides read TGTGCCAGCAGTGTCGTCAGGGGCCCCCGCTCTGGAAACACCATATATTTT.